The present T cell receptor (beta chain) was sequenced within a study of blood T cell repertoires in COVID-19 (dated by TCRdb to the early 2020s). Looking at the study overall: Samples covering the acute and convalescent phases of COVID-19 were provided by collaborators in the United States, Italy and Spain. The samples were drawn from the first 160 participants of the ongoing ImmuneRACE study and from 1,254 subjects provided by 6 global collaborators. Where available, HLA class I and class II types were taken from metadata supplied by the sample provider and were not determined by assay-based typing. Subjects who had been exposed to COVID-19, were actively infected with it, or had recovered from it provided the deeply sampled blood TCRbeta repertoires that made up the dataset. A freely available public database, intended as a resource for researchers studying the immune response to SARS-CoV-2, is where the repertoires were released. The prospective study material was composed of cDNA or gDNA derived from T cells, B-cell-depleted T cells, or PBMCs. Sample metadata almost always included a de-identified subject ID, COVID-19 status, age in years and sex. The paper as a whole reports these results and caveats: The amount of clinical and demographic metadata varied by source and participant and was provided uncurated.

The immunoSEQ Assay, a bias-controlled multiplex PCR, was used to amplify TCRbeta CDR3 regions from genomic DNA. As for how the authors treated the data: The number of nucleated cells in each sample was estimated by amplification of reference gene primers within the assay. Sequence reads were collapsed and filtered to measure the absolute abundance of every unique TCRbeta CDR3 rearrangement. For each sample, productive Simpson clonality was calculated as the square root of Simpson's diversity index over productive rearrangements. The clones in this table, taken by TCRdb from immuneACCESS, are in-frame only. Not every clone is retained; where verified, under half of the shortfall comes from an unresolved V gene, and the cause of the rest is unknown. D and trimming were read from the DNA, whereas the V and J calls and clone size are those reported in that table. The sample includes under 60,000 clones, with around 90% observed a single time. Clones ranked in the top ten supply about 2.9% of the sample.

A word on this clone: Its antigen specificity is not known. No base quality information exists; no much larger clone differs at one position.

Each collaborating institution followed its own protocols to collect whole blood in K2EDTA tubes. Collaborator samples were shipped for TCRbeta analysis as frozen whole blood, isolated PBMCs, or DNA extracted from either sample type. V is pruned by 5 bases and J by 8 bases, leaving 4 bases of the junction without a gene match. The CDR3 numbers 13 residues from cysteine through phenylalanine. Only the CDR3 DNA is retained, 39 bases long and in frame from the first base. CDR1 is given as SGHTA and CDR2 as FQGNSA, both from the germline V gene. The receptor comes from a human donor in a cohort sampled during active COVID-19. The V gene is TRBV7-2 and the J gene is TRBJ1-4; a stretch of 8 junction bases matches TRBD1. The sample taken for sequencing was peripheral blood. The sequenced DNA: TGTGCCAGCAGCCAGGACAGGGCAGAAAAACTGTTTTTT. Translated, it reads CASSQDRAEKLFF.